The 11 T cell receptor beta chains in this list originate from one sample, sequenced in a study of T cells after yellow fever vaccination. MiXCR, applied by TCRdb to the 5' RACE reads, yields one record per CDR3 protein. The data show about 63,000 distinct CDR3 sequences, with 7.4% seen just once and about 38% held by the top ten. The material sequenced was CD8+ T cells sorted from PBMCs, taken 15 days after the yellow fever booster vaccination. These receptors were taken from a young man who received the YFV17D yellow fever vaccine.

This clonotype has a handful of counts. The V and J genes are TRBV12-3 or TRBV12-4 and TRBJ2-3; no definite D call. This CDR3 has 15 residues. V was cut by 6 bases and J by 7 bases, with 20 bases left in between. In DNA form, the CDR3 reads TGTGCCAGCAGCGCTACCGGGCCCGCCCTTCATACGCAGTATTTT. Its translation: CASSATGPALHTQYF.

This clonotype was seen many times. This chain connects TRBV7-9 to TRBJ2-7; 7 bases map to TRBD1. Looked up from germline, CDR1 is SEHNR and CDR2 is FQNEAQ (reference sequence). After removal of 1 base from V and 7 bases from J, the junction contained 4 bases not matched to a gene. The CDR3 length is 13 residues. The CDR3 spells CASSLDGRGEQYF. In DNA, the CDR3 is TGTGCCAGCAGCTTAGATGGCAGGGGGGAGCAGTACTTC.

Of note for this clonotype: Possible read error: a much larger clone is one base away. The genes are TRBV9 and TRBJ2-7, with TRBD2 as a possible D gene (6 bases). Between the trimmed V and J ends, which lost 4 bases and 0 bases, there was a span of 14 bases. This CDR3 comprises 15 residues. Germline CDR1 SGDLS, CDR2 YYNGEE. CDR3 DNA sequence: TGTGCCAGCAGCCTAGGACTATCTAGCTCCTACGAGCAGTACTTC. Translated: CASSLGLSSSYEQYF.

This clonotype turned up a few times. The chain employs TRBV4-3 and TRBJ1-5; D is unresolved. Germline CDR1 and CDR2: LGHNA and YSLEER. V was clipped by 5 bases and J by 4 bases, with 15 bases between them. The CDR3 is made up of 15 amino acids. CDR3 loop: CASSSGPLGNQPQHF. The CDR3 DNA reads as TGCGCCAGCAGCTCTGGACCCCTAGGAAATCAGCCCCAGCATTTT.

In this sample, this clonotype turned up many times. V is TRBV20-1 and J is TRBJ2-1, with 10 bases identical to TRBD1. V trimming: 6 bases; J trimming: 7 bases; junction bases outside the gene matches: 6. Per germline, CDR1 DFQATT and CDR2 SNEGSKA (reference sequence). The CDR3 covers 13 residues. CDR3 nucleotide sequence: TGCAGTGCCCCGGGACAGGGGCCGAATGAGCAGTTCTTC. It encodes CSAPGQGPNEQFF.

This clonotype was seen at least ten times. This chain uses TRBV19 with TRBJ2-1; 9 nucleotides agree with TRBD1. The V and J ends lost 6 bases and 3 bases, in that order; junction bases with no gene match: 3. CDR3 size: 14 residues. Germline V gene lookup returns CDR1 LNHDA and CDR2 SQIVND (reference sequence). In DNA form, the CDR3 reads TGTGCCAGTAGACCGGGACAGGGCTACAATGAGCAGTTCTTC. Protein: CASRPGQGYNEQFF.

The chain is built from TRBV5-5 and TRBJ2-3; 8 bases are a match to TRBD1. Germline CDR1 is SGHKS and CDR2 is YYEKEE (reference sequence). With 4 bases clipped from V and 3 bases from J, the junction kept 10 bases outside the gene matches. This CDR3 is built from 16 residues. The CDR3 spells CASSKLTGVWTDTQYF. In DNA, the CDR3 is TGTGCCAGCAGCAAGTTGACAGGGGTATGGACAGATACGCAGTATTTT.

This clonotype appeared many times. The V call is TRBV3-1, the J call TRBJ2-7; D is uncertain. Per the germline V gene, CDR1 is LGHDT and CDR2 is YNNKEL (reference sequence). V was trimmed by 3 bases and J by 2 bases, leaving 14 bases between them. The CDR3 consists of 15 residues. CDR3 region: CASSQTPQSPYEQYF. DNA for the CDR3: TGTGCCAGCAGCCAGACCCCTCAGAGCCCCTACGAGCAGTACTTC.

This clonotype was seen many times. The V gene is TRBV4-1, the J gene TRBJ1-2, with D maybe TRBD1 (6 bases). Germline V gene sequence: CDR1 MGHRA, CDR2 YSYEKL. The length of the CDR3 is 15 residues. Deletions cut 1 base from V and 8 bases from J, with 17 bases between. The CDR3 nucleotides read TGCGCCAGCAGCCAAGTCCTACTTACAGGGAACGGCTACACCTTC. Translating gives CASSQVLLTGNGYTF.

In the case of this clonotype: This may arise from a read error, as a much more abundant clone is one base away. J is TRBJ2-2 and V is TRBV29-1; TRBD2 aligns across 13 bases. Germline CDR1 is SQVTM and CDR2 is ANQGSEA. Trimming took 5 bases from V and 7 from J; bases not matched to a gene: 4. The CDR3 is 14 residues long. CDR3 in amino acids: CSVILAGGIGELFF. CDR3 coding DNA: TGCAGCGTTATACTAGCGGGAGGGATCGGGGAGCTGTTTTTT.

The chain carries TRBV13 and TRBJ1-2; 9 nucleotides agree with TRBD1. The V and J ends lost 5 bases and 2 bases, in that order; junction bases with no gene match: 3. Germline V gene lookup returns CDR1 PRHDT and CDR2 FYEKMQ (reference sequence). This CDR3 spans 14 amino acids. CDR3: CASSLGTGNYGYTF. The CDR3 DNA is TGTGCCAGCAGCCTCGGGACAGGGAACTATGGCTACACCTTC. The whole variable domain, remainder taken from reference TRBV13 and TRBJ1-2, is AAGVIQSPRHLIKEKRETATLKCYPIPRHDTVYWYQQGPGQDPQFLISFYEKMQSDKGSIPDRFSAQQFSDYHSELNMSSLELGDSALYFCASSLGTGNYGYTFGSGTRLTVV.